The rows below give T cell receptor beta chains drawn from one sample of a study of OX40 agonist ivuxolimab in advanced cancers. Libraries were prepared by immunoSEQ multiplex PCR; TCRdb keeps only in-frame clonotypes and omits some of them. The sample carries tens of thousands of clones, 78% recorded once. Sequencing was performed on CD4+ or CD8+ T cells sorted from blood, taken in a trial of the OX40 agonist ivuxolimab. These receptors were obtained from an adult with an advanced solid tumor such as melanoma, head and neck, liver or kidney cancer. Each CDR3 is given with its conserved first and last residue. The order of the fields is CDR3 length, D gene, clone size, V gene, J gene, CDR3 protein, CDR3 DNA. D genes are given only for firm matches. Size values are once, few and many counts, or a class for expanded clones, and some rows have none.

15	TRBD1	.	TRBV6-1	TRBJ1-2	CASSEGTGANYGYTF	TGTGCCAGCAGTGAGGGGACAGGGGCTAACTATGGCTACACCTTC
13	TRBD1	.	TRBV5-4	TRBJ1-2	CASSWGQTDGYTF	TGTGCCAGCAGTTGGGGACAGACGGATGGCTACACCTTC
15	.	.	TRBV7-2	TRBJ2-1	CASSSTGTTYNEQFF	TGTGCCAGCAGCTCAACCGGGACCACCTACAATGAGCAGTTCTTC
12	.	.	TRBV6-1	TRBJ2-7	CASSRTAYEQYF	TGTGCCAGCAGTAGGACAGCCTACGAGCAGTACTTC
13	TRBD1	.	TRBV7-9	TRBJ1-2	CASSIQGRGGYTF	TGTGCCAGCAGCATACAGGGGAGGGGTGGCTACACCTTC
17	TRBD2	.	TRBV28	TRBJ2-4	CASSVGERAGGRTIQYF	TGTGCCAGCAGTGTTGGAGAAAGAGCGGGGGGGCGAACCATTCAGTACTTC
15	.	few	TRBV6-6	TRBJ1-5	CASSYSDRWDQPQHF	TGTGCCAGCAGTTACTCAGATCGGTGGGATCAGCCCCAGCATTTT
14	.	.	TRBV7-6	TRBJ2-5	CASSPLLGAETQYF	TGTGCCAGCAGCCCCCTCTTGGGGGCTGAGACCCAGTACTTC
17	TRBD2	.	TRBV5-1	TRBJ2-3	CASSLGLAGGSTDTQYF	TGCGCCAGCAGCTTGGGACTAGCGGGAGGTAGCACAGATACGCAGTATTTT
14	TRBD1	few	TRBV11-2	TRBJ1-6	CASRQGVYNSPLHF	TGTGCCAGCAGGCAGGGGGTCTATAATTCACCCCTCCACTTT
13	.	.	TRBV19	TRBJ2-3	CASSISRGDTQYF	TGTGCCAGTAGTATATCTAGGGGAGATACGCAGTATTTT
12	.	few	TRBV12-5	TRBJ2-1	CASGLDANEQFF	TGTGCTAGTGGTTTGGATGCAAATGAGCAGTTCTTC
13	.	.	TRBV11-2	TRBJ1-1	CASSLGQYTEAFF	TGTGCCAGCAGCTTAGGGCAGTACACTGAAGCTTTCTTT
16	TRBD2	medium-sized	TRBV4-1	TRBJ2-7	CASSDRGVAGAYEQYF	TGCGCCAGCAGCGACCGGGGAGTAGCGGGGGCCTACGAGCAGTACTTC
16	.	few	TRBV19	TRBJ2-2	CASAAKGVINTGELFF	TGTGCCAGCGCCGCCAAGGGCGTAATTAACACCGGGGAGCTGTTTTTT
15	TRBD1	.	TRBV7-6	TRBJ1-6	CASSKVGGQGSPLHF	TGTGCCAGCAGCAAGGTTGGGGGACAGGGGTCACCCCTCCACTTT
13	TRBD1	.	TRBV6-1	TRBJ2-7	CASNGQDFYEQYF	TGTGCCAGCAACGGACAGGACTTCTACGAGCAGTACTTC
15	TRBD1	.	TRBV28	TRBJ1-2	CASSLPGQSPPGYTF	TGTGCCAGCAGTTTACCGGGACAGTCACCTCCCGGCTACACCTTC
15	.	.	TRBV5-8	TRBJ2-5	CASSLEGRTTETQYF	TGTGCCAGCAGCTTGGAGGGGAGAACTACAGAGACCCAGTACTTC
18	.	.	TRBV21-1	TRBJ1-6	CASSKANATGYHNSPLHF	TGTGCCAGCAGCAAAGCAAACGCGACAGGGTACCATAATTCACCCCTCCACTTT
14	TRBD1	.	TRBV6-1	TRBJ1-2	CASIRDRGNYGYTF	TGTGCCAGCATCCGGGACAGGGGTAACTATGGCTACACCTTC
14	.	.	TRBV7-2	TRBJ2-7	CASSSGATAYEQYF	TGTGCCAGCAGCTCCGGGGCCACCGCCTACGAGCAGTACTTC
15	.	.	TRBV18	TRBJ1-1	CASSRTGPGNTEAFF	TGTGCCAGCTCCCGAACCGGGCCCGGGAACACTGAAGCTTTCTTT
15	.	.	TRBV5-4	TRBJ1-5	CASSQGPQSNQPQHF	TGTGCCAGCTCCCAGGGACCGCAGTCCAATCAGCCCCAGCATTTT